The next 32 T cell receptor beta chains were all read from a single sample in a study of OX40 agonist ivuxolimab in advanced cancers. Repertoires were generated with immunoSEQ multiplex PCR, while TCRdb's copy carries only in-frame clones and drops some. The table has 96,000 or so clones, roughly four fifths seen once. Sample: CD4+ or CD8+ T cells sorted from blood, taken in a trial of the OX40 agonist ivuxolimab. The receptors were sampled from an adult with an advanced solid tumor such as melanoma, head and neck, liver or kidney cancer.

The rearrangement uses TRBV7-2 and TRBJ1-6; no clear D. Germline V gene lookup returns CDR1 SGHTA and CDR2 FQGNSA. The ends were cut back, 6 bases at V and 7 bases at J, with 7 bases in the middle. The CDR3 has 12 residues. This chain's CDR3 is CASSMPNSPLHF. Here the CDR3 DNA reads TGTGCCAGCAGTATGCCAAATTCACCCCTCCACTTT.

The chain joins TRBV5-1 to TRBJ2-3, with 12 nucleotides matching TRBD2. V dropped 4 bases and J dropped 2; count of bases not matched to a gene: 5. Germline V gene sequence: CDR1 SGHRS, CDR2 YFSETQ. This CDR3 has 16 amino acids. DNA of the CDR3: TGCGCCAGCAGCGACGGGACTAGCGGGCACACAGATACGCAGTATTTT. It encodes CASSDGTSGHTDTQYF.

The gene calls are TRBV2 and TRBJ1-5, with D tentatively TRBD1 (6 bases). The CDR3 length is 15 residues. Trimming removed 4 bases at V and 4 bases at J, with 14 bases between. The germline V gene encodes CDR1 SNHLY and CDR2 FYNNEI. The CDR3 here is CASSGEKTGNQPQHF. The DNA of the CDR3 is TGTGCCAGCAGTGGCGAAAAGACAGGAAATCAGCCCCAGCATTTT.

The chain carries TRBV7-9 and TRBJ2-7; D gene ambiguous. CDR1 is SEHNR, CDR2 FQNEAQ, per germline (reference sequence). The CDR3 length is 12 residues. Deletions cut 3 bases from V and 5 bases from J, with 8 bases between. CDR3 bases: TGTGCCAGCAGCTTGATCCGCCACGAGCAGTACTTC. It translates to CASSLIRHEQYF. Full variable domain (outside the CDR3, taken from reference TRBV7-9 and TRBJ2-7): DTGVSQNPRHKITKRGQNVTFRCDPISEHNRLYWYRQTLGQGPEFLTYFQNEAQLEKSRLLSDRFSAERPKGSFSTLEIQRTEQGDSAMYLCASSLIRHEQYFGPGTRLTVT.

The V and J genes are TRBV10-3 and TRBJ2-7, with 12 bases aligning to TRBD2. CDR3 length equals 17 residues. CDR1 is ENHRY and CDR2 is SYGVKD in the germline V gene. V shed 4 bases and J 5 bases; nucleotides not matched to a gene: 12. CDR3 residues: CAISAPLLAGGGHEQYF. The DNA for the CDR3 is TGTGCCATCAGTGCCCCCCTACTAGCGGGAGGAGGCCACGAGCAGTACTTC.

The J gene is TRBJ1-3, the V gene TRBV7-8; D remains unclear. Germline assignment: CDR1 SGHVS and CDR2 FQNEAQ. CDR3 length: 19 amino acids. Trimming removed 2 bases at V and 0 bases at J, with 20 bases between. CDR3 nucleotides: TGTGCCAGCAGCTTAAAGCCCGTCCCGACTGCGAGCTCTGGAAACACCATATATTTT. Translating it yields CASSLKPVPTASSGNTIYF.

CDR3 residues: CASSGIQGGNTEAFF. DNA for the CDR3: TGTGCCAGCAGTGGAATCCAGGGGGGGAACACTGAAGCTTTCTTT. The V call is TRBV6-1, the J call TRBJ1-1; 7 positions match TRBD1. After removal of 4 bases from V and 1 base from J, the junction contained 6 bases not matched to a gene. Germline V gives CDR1 MNHNS, CDR2 SASEGT. The CDR3 is made up of 15 amino acids.

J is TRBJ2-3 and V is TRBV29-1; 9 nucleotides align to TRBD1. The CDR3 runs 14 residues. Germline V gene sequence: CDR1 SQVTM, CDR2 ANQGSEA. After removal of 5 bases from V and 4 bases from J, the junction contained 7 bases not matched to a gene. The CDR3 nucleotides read TGCAGCGTTACCACAGGGGGCGGCTCAGATACGCAGTATTTT. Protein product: CSVTTGGGSDTQYF.

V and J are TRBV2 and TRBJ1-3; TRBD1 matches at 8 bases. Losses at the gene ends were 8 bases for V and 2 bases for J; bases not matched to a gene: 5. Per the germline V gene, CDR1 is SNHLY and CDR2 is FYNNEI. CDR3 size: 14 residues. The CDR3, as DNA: TGTGCCAGCCGCCCGACAGGGGCTGGAAACACCATATATTTT. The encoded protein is CASRPTGAGNTIYF.

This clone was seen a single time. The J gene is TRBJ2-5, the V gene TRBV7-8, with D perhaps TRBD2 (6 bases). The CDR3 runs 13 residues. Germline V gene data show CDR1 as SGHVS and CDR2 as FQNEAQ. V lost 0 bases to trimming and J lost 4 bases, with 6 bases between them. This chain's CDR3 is CASSLATRETQYF. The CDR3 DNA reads TGTGCCAGCAGCTTAGCGACTAGAGAGACCCAGTACTTC.

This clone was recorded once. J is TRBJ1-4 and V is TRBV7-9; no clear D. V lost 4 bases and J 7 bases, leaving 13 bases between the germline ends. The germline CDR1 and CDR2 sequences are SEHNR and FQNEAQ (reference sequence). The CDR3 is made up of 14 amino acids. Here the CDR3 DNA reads TGTGCCAGCAGCTCATGGGTCGCCCGTGAAAAACTGTTTTTT. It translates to CASSSWVAREKLFF. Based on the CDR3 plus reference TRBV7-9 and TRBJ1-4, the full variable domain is DTGVSQNPRHKITKRGQNVTFRCDPISEHNRLYWYRQTLGQGPEFLTYFQNEAQLEKSRLLSDRFSAERPKGSFSTLEIQRTEQGDSAMYLCASSSWVAREKLFFGSGTQLSVL.

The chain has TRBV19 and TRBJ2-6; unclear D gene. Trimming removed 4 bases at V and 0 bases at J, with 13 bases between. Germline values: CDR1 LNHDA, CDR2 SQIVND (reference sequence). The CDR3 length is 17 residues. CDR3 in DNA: TGTGCCAGTAGTACAGATCGACGGATCTCTGGGGCCAACGTCCTGACTTTC. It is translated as CASSTDRRISGANVLTF.

CDR3 nucleotides: TGTGCCAGCAGCGTATCTAGCGGTTTGCTTTACACCGGGGAGCTGTTTTTT. The encoded protein is CASSVSSGLLYTGELFF. V is TRBV9 and J is TRBJ2-2; 7 nucleotides match TRBD2. V dropped 1 base and J dropped 3; count of bases not matched to a gene: 9. The germline V gene has CDR1 SGDLS and CDR2 YYNGEE. The CDR3 is made up of 17 amino acids.

CDR3 coding DNA: TGTGCCAGCAGCTTAGAGTCCAGGGGGCCGGATGGCTACACCTTC. Its protein is CASSLESRGPDGYTF. The V and J genes are TRBV7-9 and TRBJ1-2; 8 bases match TRBD1. The V and J ends lost 1 base and 6 bases, in that order; junction bases with no gene match: 7. CDR3 length equals 15 residues. Per the germline V gene, CDR1 is SEHNR and CDR2 is FQNEAQ (reference sequence). Together with reference TRBV7-9 and TRBJ1-2, the CDR3 gives the full variable domain: DTGVSQNPRHKITKRGQNVTFRCDPISEHNRLYWYRQTLGQGPEFLTYFQNEAQLEKSRLLSDRFSAERPKGSFSTLEIQRTEQGDSAMYLCASSLESRGPDGYTFGSGTRLTVV.

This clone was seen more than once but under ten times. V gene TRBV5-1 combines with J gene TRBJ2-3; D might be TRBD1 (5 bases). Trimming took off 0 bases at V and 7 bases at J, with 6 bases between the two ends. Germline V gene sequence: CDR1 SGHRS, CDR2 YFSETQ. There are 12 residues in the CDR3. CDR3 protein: CASSLEGNTQYF. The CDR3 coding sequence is TGCGCCAGCAGCTTGGAGGGGAATACGCAGTATTTT.

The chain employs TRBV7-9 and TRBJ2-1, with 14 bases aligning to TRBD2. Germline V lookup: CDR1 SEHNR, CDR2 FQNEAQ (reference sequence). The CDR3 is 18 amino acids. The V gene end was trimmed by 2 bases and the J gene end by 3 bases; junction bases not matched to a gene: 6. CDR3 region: CASSLPTSGGVNYNEQFF. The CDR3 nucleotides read TGTGCCAGCAGCTTACCGACTAGCGGGGGGGTTAACTACAATGAGCAGTTCTTC.

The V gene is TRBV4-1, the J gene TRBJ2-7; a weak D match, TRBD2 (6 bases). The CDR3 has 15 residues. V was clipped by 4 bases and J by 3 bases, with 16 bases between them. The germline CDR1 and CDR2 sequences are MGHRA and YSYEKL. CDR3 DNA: TGCGCCAGCAGCCCTACAATTATGGGGGGCTACGAGCAGTACTTC. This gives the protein CASSPTIMGGYEQYF.

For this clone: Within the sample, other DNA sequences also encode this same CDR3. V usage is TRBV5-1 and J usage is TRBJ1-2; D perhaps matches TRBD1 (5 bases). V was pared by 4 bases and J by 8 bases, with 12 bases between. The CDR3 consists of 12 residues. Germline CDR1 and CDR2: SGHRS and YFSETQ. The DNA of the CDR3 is TGCGCCAGCAGCCTTGGCCAGGGCGGCTACACCTTC. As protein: CASSLGQGGYTF. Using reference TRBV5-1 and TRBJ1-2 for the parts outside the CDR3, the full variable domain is KAGVTQTPRYLIKTRGQQVTLSCSPISGHRSVSWYQQTPGQGLQFLFEYFSETQRNKGNFPGRFSGRQFSNSRSEMNVSTLELGDSALYLCASSLGQGGYTFGSGTRLTVV.

CDR3 region: CASSQEKFGGGADTQYF. The CDR3 DNA is TGTGCCAGCAGCCAAGAGAAATTTGGTGGGGGGGCAGATACGCAGTATTTT. The chain is built from TRBV4-2 and TRBJ2-3; 7 bases align to TRBD2. This CDR3 contains 17 residues. V was clipped by 0 bases and J by 4 bases; unmatched bases: 10. Germline V gene data show CDR1 as LGHNA and CDR2 as YNFKEQ.

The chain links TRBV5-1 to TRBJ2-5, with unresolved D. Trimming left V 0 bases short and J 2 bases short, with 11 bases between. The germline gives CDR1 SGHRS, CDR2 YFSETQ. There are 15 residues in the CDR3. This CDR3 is CASSLGAGSQETQYF. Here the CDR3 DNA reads TGCGCCAGCAGCTTGGGTGCAGGATCGCAAGAGACCCAGTACTTC.

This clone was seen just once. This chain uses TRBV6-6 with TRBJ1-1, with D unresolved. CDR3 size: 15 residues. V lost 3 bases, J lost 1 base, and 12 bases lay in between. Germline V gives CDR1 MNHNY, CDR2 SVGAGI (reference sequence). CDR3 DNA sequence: TGTGCCAGCAGTTATCTGGTAGGGCAGAACACTGAAGCTTTCTTT. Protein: CASSYLVGQNTEAFF.

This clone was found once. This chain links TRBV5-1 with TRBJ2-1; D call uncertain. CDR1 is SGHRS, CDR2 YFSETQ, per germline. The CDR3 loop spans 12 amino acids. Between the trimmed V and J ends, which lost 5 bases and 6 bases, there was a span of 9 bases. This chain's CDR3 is CASRLYLNEQFF. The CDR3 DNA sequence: TGCGCCAGCAGATTATACCTCAATGAGCAGTTCTTC.

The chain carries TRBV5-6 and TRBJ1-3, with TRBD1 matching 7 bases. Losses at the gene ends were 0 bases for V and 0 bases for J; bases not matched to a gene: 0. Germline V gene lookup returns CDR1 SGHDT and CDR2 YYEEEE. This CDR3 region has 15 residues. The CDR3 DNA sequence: TGTGCCAGCAGCTTGGCAGGGGGCTCTGGAAACACCATATATTTT. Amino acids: CASSLAGGSGNTIYF.

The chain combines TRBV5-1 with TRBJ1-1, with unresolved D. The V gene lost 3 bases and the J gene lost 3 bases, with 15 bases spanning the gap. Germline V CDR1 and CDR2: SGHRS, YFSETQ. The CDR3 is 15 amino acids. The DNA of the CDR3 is TGCGCCAGCAGCTGGGCCTCACAGACCTACACTGAAGCTTTCTTT. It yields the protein CASSWASQTYTEAFF.

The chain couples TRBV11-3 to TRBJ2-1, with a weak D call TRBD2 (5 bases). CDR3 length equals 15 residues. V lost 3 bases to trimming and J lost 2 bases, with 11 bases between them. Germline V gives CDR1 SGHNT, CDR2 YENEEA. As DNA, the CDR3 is TGTGCCAGCAGCTTTTATAGCGCCACCTACAATGAGCAGTTCTTC. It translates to CASSFYSATYNEQFF. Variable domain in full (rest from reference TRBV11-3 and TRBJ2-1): EAGVVQSPRYKIIEKKQPVAFWCNPISGHNTLYWYLQNLGQGPELLIRYENEEAVDDSQLPKDRFSAERLKGVDSTLKIQPAELGDSAVYLCASSFYSATYNEQFFGPGTRLTVL.

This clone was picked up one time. The CDR3 loop is CASSPVAESTNEKLFF. The CDR3, as DNA: TGTGCCAGCTCACCAGTGGCAGAATCAACTAATGAAAAACTGTTTTTT. The chain couples TRBV18 to TRBJ1-4; D not certain. The CDR3 runs to 16 residues. Trimming removed 2 bases at V and 0 bases at J, with 10 bases between. Per germline, CDR1 KGHSH and CDR2 LQKENI.

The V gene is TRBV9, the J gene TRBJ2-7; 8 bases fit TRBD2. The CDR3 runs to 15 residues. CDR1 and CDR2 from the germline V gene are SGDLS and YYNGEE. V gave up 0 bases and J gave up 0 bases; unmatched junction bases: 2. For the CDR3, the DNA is TGTGCCAGCAGCGTAGGCGGGAGGAACTCCTACGAGCAGTACTTC. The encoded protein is CASSVGGRNSYEQYF.

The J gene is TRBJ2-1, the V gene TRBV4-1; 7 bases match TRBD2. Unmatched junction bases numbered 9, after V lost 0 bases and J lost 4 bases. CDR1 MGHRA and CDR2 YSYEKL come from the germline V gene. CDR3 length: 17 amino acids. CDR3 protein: CASSQERWEGLYNEQFF. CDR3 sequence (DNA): TGCGCCAGCAGCCAAGAAAGGTGGGAGGGCCTATACAATGAGCAGTTCTTC.

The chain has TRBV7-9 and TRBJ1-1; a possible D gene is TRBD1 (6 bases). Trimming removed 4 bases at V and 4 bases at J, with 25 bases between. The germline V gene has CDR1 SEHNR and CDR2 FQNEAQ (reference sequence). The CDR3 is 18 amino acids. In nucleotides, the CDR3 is TGTGCCAGCAGCTCCCCCCGGGGGGGGCCGGCTGCCGGCACTGAAGCTTTCTTT. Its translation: CASSSPRGGPAAGTEAFF.

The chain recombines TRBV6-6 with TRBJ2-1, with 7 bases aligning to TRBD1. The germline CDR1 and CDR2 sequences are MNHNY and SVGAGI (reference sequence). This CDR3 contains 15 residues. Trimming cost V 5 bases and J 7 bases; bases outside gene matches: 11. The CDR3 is CASSPTRTGLNEQFF. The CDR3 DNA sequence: TGTGCCAGCAGTCCCACTCGGACAGGATTAAATGAGCAGTTCTTC.

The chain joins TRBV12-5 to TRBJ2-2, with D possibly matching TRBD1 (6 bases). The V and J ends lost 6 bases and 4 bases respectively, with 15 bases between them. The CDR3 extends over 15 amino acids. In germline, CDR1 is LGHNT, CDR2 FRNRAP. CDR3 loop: CASGRDTWSTGELFF. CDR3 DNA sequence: TGTGCTAGTGGCAGGGACACCTGGTCCACCGGGGAGCTGTTTTTT.

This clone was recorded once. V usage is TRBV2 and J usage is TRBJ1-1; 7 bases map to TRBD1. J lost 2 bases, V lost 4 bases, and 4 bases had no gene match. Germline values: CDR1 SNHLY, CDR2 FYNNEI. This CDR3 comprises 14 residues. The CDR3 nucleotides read TGTGCCAGCAGTGTAGGGGGCCTTAACACTGAAGCTTTCTTT. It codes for CASSVGGLNTEAFF.